Each of the 22 T cell receptor beta chains below was sequenced from the same sample in a study of identical twins. TCRdb re-analysed the 5' RACE reads in MiXCR, keeping a single row per CDR3 protein. The sample consists of around 1.7 million distinct CDR3 sequences, about 31% of them appearing once. Material: cord blood. Receptors were obtained from a newborn girl in good health.

This chain connects TRBV10-1 to TRBJ2-2; the D gene is possibly TRBD2 (6 bases). This CDR3 region has 15 residues. CDR1 and CDR2 from the germline V gene are WNHNN and SYGVQD (reference sequence). The germline V and J ends were trimmed by 9 bases and 1 base, with 15 bases remaining between them. The CDR3 DNA sequence: TGCGCCAGTTATTTACTGGGGGGGAACACCGGGGAGCTGTTTTTT. It specifies CASYLLGGNTGELFF.

The rearrangement uses TRBV3-1 and TRBJ2-2; the D is unclear. Trimming took 0 bases from V and 4 from J, leaving 15 bases between them. The CDR3 loop spans 17 amino acids. CDR1 is LGHDT and CDR2 is YNNKEL in the germline V gene (reference sequence). The CDR3 DNA sequence: TGTGCCAGCAGCCAAGAACGTCCCAGGTGGGGCACCGGGGAGCTGTTTTTT. Amino acid sequence: CASSQERPRWGTGELFF.

This clonotype showed up just a few times. It may be a read error: a sequence one base away is much more abundant. J is TRBJ2-1 and V is TRBV6-5; 7 nucleotides line up with TRBD2. In germline, CDR1 is MNHEY, CDR2 SVGAGI. There are 13 residues in the CDR3. V shed 6 bases and J 4 bases; nucleotides not matched to a gene: 3. CDR3 region: CASRLARYNEQFF. In DNA form, the CDR3 reads TGTGCCAGCAGACTAGCGCGGTACAATGAGCAGTTCTTC.

This clonotype turned up a few times. The rearrangement links TRBV6-4 to TRBJ1-4; 8 bases are a match to TRBD1. The CDR3 contains 16 residues. Trimming removed 6 bases from V and 2 bases from J; junction bases left unmatched: 8. CDR1 is MRHNA and CDR2 is SNTAGT in the germline V gene. This chain's CDR3 is CASRGDRRRTNEKLFF. The CDR3 bases are TGTGCCAGCAGAGGGGACAGGAGGAGGACTAATGAAAAACTGTTTTTT.

This clonotype has ten or more counts. The rearrangement uses TRBV12-3 or TRBV12-4 and TRBJ2-1; D uncertain. V lost 9 bases and J 2 bases, leaving 14 bases between the germline ends. CDR3 length: 14 amino acids. The DNA for the CDR3 is TGTGCCAGTTCTGACTCCCATACCTACAATGAGCAGTTCTTC. Residues: CASSDSHTYNEQFF.

Worth noting for this clonotype: Since a much larger clone is just one base distant, this may be a read error. V and J are TRBV7-2 and TRBJ2-1; D is undetermined. Germline assignment: CDR1 SGHTA and CDR2 FQGNSA. This CDR3 contains 15 residues. The CDR3 here is CASSLEVRTYTEQFF. CDR3 coding DNA: TGTGCCAGCAGCTTAGAGGTACGGACGTACACTGAGCAGTTCTTC.

The V gene is TRBV6-1, the J gene TRBJ2-5, with 8 bases fitting TRBD2. The CDR3 length is 16 residues. Trimming removed 5 bases from V and 1 base from J; junction bases left unmatched: 9. The germline gives CDR1 MNHNS, CDR2 SASEGT. The CDR3 sequence is CASSTEPLAGQETQYF. The CDR3 DNA reads TGTGCCAGCAGTACCGAACCCCTAGCGGGCCAAGAGACCCAGTACTTC.

The chain carries TRBV5-1 and TRBJ2-5, with 14 bases that match TRBD2. Losses at the gene ends were 4 bases for V and 4 bases for J; bases not matched to a gene: 6. Germline CDR1 and CDR2: SGHRS and YFSETQ. The CDR3 runs 16 residues. CDR3 sequence (DNA): TGCGCCAGCAGCGCCCGACTAGCGGGAGGGCCAGAGACCCAGTACTTC. This encodes CASSARLAGGPETQYF. The full variable domain, completed using reference TRBV5-1 and TRBJ2-5, is KAGVTQTPRYLIKTRGQQVTLSCSPISGHRSVSWYQQTPGQGLQFLFEYFSETQRNKGNFPGRFSGRQFSNSRSEMNVSTLELGDSALYLCASSARLAGGPETQYFGPGTRLLVL.

As regards this clonotype: This CDR3 is missing its conserved last phenylalanine or tryptophan, likely due to a read error. V and J are TRBV7-8 and TRBJ2-1; D gene uncertain. V lost 1 base, J lost 4 bases, and 11 bases lay in between. Germline CDR1 SGHVS, CDR2 FQNEAQ. The CDR3 has 15 residues. DNA for the CDR3: TGTGCCAGCAGCTTAGTATCCCGGCGGTACAATGAGCAGTTCTAC. Residues: CASSLVSRRYNEQFY.

The rearrangement joins TRBV6-6 to TRBJ2-7, with unresolved D. There are 13 residues in the CDR3. The germline V gene has CDR1 MNHNY and CDR2 SVGAGI (reference sequence). V shed 5 bases and J shed 4 bases, with 12 bases lying between them. CDR3 loop: CASSGSVRYEQYF. The CDR3 nucleotides read TGTGCCAGCAGTGGGTCGGTAAGGTACGAGCAGTACTTC.

This clonotype has a handful of counts. The genes are TRBV10-2 and TRBJ2-3; D not resolved. Trimming took off 6 bases at V and 0 bases at J, with 16 bases between the two ends. Germline V gives CDR1 WSHSY, CDR2 SAAADI. This CDR3 is built from 16 residues. CDR3 coding DNA: TGCGCCAGCAGGGACCTCTTTCCCCGTAGCACAGATACGCAGTATTTT. Translated, it gives CASRDLFPRSTDTQYF.

In its sample, this clonotype was seen a few times. An end of the junction differs from the germline gene, which may be a read error. The CDR3 coding sequence is TGTGCCAGCAGCTTATTGTGGAGGACAGATACGCGGTATTTT. Translating gives CASSLLWRTDTRYF. The chain has TRBV11-2 and TRBJ2-3, with D perhaps matching TRBD1 (6 bases). Looked up from germline, CDR1 is SGHAT and CDR2 is FQNNGV. The CDR3 length is 14 residues.

The chain uses TRBV4-1 and TRBJ2-1; D is ambiguous. Trimming stripped 1 base from V and 5 bases from J, with 6 bases between. This CDR3 region has 13 residues. CDR1 is MGHRA, CDR2 YSYEKL, per germline. CDR3 sequence: CASSQVSDNEQFF. The CDR3 region has the DNA TGCGCCAGCAGCCAAGTTTCGGACAATGAGCAGTTCTTC.

The V gene is TRBV20-1, the J gene TRBJ2-3, with unresolved D. The length of the CDR3 is 16 residues. Trimming stripped 0 bases from V and 4 bases from J, with 17 bases between. Germline CDR1 and CDR2: DFQATT and SNEGSKA (reference sequence). The CDR3 DNA is TGCAGTGCTAGAGATCTAGTGATTTGGATGGCAGATACGCAGTATTTT. Translation gives CSARDLVIWMADTQYF.

As for this clonotype: A read error is possible here, since a much larger clone lies one base away. The chain is built from TRBV11-2 and TRBJ1-2; D ambiguous. The germline V gene encodes CDR1 SGHAT and CDR2 FQNNGV. The CDR3 runs to 14 residues. The CDR3 coding sequence is TGTGCCAGCGGCTTAATTGGCCGGAACTATGGCTACACCTTC. The encoded protein is CASGLIGRNYGYTF.

This chain joins TRBV4-1 and TRBJ2-7, with D perhaps being TRBD1 or TRBD2 (5 bases each). Germline CDR1 and CDR2: MGHRA and YSYEKL. Trimming cost V 3 bases and J 7 bases, with 22 bases left between them. The CDR3 is 16 residues long. The CDR3 DNA is TGCGCCAGCAGCCATCAGAGGGGACGATCCTACAATGAGCAGTACTTC. Its translation: CASSHQRGRSYNEQYF.

This clonotype was picked up a small number of times. The rearrangement joins TRBV4-1 to TRBJ1-5, with D tentatively TRBD1 (5 bases). Germline V gene data show CDR1 as MGHRA and CDR2 as YSYEKL. V gave up 1 base and J gave up 1 base, with 8 bases separating them. This CDR3 spans 15 amino acids. The CDR3 here is CASSQAGISNQPQHF. The CDR3 DNA reads as TGCGCCAGCAGCCAAGCAGGGATCAGCAATCAGCCCCAGCATTTT.

The chain uses TRBV28 and TRBJ2-2; no clear D gene. V shed 6 bases and J shed 7 bases, with 9 bases lying between them. This CDR3 contains 12 residues. Per germline, CDR1 MDHEN and CDR2 SYDVKM. The CDR3 DNA reads TGTGCCAGCAGCGTGGGCGACGGGGAGCTGTTTTTT. Amino acids: CASSVGDGELFF.

Many counts were recorded for this clonotype. V usage is TRBV29-1 and J usage is TRBJ1-5; TRBD1 matches at 9 bases. The V gene's germline CDR1 is SQVTM and CDR2 ANQGSEA. CDR3 length: 14 residues. V shed 6 bases and J 2 bases; nucleotides not matched to a gene: 5. Here the CDR3 reads CSVLGQGRNQPQHF. CDR3 DNA: TGCAGCGTCCTGGGACAGGGTCGCAATCAGCCCCAGCATTTT.

This clonotype has just a few counts. CDR3: CSARDQWDTQYF. CDR3 sequence (DNA): TGCAGTGCTAGAGATCAGTGGGATACGCAGTATTTT. The chain carries TRBV20-1 and TRBJ2-3, with D unclear. The V and J ends lost 0 bases and 6 bases respectively, with 7 bases between them. The germline V gene has CDR1 DFQATT and CDR2 SNEGSKA (reference sequence). CDR3 size: 12 residues.

This clonotype occurred once. One end of the junction varies from germline; a read error may be responsible. The chain recombines TRBV5-1 with TRBJ1-1, with 8 bases matching TRBD1. Germline-derived CDR1 and CDR2 are SGHRS and YFSETQ. The CDR3 loop spans 13 amino acids. CDR3 region: CASSWTGNTVAFF. The CDR3 coding sequence is TGCGCCAGCAGCTGGACAGGGAACACTGTAGCTTTCTTT.

The rearrangement links TRBV11-1 to TRBJ2-4, with a possible D match to TRBD2 (5 bases). Trimming removed 4 bases at V and 6 bases at J, with 10 bases between. The CDR3 length is 13 residues. The germline V gene encodes CDR1 SGHAT and CDR2 FQDESV (reference sequence). The CDR3 bases are TGTGCCAGCAGCTCCCTAGCCGCAAACATTCAGTACTTC. Amino acids: CASSSLAANIQYF.